The present T cell receptor beta chain was sequenced within a study of cytomegalovirus exposure and HLA in healthy donors. Study background: An early data release held some 85 million unique TCRs from HLA-typed donors. Regarding the study as a whole: Certain indistinguishable V segments, among them TRBV6-2 and TRBV6-3, were excluded.

This CDR3 has 15 residues. Looked up from germline, CDR1 is LNHDA and CDR2 is SQIVND (reference sequence). Trimming removed 6 bases from V and 2 bases from J; junction bases left unmatched: 8. Primers for the PCR totalled 60 Vbeta and 13 Jbeta. Measured with immunoSEQ multiplex PCR; TCRdb has only the in-frame clones, and not every one. This sample's table reports around 120,000 clones. About this clone itself: As yet, its antigen is unknown.

The sample comprised PBMCs. This chain joins TRBV19 and TRBJ2-5; 8 bases match TRBD1. The clonotype was recovered from a man in his late teens or twenties in good health and CMV-seronegative. CDR3 sequence reads: CASSPKGQGQETQYF. The DNA of the CDR3 is TGTGCCAGTAGCCCTAAAGGACAGGGTCAAGAGACCCAGTACTTC.